This passage covers 9 T cell receptor beta chains from one sample sequenced in a study of beta chain features in type 1 diabetes. Notes on the study in general: Across all four CD4+ subsets, people with type 1 diabetes showed modestly shorter TCRB CDR3s.

These receptors lack a known antigen. The isolated RNA, all of it, was reverse transcribed, so expressed TCRB transcripts were what got sequenced. The repertoire was sequenced with immunoSEQ multiplex PCR; TCRdb's copy has only in-frame clones and lacks some. Of around 710,000 clones in the sample, around an eighth were seen once. The sequencing sample was made of naive CD4+ T cells from blood. The receptor source for this set is a man in his thirties or forties with type 1 diabetes.

The chain couples TRBV7-9 to TRBJ2-3; D is unresolved. Germline V gives CDR1 SEHNR, CDR2 FQNEAQ (reference sequence). The V gene lost 3 bases and the J gene lost 2 bases, with 6 bases spanning the gap. The length of the CDR3 is 13 residues. CDR3 loop: CASSLAATDTQYF. The CDR3 bases are TGTGCCAGCAGCTTGGCAGCCACAGATACGCAGTATTTT.

The chain employs TRBV7-3 and TRBJ2-5; D might be TRBD2 (5 bases). The CDR3 consists of 13 residues. V was trimmed by 5 bases and J by 4 bases, leaving 11 bases between them. The germline CDR1 and CDR2 sequences are SGHTA and FQGTGA. CDR3: CASSPGGRETQYF. The CDR3 bases are TGTGCCAGCAGCCCCGGCGGGCGAGAGACCCAGTACTTC.

V usage is TRBV9 and J usage is TRBJ2-3; D perhaps matches TRBD1 (6 bases). Germline-derived CDR1 and CDR2 are SGDLS and YYNGEE. This CDR3 has 16 amino acids. The germline V and J ends were trimmed by 0 bases and 0 bases, with 11 bases remaining between them. For the CDR3, the DNA is TGTGCCAGCAGCGTAGCTCCAGGACAGAGCACAGATACGCAGTATTTT. Its translation: CASSVAPGQSTDTQYF.

This clone was recorded a few times. The chain couples TRBV11-3 to TRBJ2-5; 7 bases map to TRBD2. Germline V gene sequence: CDR1 SGHNT, CDR2 YENEEA. The CDR3 consists of 15 residues. V gave up 4 bases and J gave up 2 bases; unmatched junction bases: 7. CDR3 amino acids: CASSSFGTIQETQYF. The DNA of the CDR3 is TGTGCCAGCAGCTCCTTCGGGACTATACAAGAGACCCAGTACTTC.

The V gene is TRBV4-2, the J gene TRBJ2-7; 9 bases map to TRBD2. The germline V gene has CDR1 LGHNA and CDR2 YNFKEQ. Trimming at V came to 0 bases and at J to 2 bases, leaving 11 bases not matched to a gene. CDR3 size: 18 residues. The CDR3 DNA reads TGTGCCAGCAGCCAAGACCCGGATAGCGGGGGCGCAGCCTACGAGCAGTACTTC. Protein sequence: CASSQDPDSGGAAYEQYF.

The genes are TRBV21-1 and TRBJ2-7; TRBD1, the D gene given by the table, was not confirmed from the DNA. TRBV21-1 is described as a pseudogene. This CDR3 has 13 residues. CDR3: CASSAAGGCEQYF. Here the CDR3 DNA reads TGTGCCAGCAGCGCGGCAGGGGGTTGCGAGCAGTACTTC.

There are a few counts of this clone. The rearrangement uses TRBV7-2 and TRBJ1-2; D is unresolved. The V gene lost 5 bases and the J gene lost 8 bases, with 6 bases spanning the gap. This CDR3 comprises 10 residues. Germline loops: CDR1 SGHTA, CDR2 FQGNSA. The CDR3 coding sequence is TGTGCCAGCAGCCGTCTCGGCTACACCTTC. Amino acid sequence: CASSRLGYTF.

The chain has TRBV7-2 and TRBJ1-6; possible D gene TRBD1, 6 bases. Trimming left V 4 bases short and J 5 bases short, with 12 bases between. CDR3 length equals 15 residues. In germline, CDR1 is SGHTA, CDR2 FQGNSA. The CDR3 DNA reads TGTGCCAGCAGCTCAGGGGCAGGGGATAATTCACCCCTCCACTTT. Encoded protein: CASSSGAGDNSPLHF.

The rearrangement links TRBV9 to TRBJ2-3, with TRBD1 matching over 8 bases. V shed 7 bases, J shed 7 bases, and the junction held 11 bases outside the gene matches. The CDR3 is 14 residues long. Germline lookup yields CDR1 SGDLS and CDR2 YYNGEE. The CDR3 DNA is TGTGCCAGCGACCGGACAGGGAGTACAAATACGCAGTATTTT. It translates to CASDRTGSTNTQYF.